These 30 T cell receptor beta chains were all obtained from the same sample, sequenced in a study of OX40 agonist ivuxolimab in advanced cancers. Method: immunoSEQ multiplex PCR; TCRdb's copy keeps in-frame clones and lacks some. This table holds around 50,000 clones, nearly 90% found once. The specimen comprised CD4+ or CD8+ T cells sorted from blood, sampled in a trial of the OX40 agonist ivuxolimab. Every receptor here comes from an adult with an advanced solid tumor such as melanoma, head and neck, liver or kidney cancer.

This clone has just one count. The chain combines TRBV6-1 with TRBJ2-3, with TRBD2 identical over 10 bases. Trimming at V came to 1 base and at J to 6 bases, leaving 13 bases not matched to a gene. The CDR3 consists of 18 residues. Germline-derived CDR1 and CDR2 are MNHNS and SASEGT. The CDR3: CASSEEYLAGVGRDTQYF. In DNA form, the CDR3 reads TGTGCCAGCAGTGAAGAGTACCTAGCGGGAGTGGGGCGCGATACGCAGTATTTT.

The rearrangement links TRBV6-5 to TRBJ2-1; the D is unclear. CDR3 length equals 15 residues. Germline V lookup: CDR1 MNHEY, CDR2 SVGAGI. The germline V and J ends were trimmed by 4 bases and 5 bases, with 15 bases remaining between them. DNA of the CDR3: TGTGCCAGCAGTTCTTTGGCGCTGGGCCACAATGAGCAGTTCTTC. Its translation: CASSSLALGHNEQFF.

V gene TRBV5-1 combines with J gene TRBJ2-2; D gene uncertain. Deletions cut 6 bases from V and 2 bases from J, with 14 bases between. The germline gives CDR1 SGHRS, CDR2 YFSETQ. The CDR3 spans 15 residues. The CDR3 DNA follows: TGCGCCAGCACCCTCCGTCGTACTAACACCGGGGAGCTGTTTTTT. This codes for CASTLRRTNTGELFF.

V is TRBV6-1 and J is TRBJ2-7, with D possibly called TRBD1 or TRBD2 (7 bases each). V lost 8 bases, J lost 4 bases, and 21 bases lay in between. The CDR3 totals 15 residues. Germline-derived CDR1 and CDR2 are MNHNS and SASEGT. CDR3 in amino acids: CASGGAGTEYYEQYF. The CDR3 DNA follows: TGTGCCAGCGGGGGGGCCGGGACAGAATATTACGAGCAGTACTTC.

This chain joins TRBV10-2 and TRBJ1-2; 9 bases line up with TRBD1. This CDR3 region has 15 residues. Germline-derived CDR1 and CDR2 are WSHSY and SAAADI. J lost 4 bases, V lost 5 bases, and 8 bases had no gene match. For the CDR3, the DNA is TGCGCCAGCAGTACCGGGACAGGGTTCAGCTATGGCTACACCTTC. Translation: CASSTGTGFSYGYTF.

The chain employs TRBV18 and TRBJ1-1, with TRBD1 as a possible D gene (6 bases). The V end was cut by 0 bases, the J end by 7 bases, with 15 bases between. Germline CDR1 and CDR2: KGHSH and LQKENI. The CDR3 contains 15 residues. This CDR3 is CASSPPTGTADEAFF. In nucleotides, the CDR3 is TGTGCCAGCTCACCACCCACAGGGACGGCCGATGAAGCTTTCTTT.

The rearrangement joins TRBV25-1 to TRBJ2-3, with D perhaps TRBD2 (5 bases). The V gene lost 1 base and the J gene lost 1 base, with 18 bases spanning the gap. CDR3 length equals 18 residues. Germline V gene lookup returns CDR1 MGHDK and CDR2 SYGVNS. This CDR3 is CASSESAAESGGTDTQYF. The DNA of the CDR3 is TGTGCCAGCAGTGAATCAGCGGCGGAGAGCGGCGGCACAGATACGCAGTATTTT.

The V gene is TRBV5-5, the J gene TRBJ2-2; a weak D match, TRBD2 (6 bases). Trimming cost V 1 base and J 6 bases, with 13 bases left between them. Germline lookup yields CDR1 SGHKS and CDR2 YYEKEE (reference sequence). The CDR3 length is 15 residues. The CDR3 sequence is CASSLKGLSSGELFF. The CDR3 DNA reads TGTGCCAGCAGCTTGAAGGGACTCTCGTCCGGGGAGCTGTTTTTT.

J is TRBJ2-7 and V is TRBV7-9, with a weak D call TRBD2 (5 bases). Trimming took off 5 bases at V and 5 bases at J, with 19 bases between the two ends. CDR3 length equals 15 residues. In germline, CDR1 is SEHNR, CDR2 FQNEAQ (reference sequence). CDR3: CASSLGPGDGHEQYV. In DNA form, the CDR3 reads TGTGCCAGCAGCCTAGGGCCCGGGGATGGACACGAGCAGTACGTC.

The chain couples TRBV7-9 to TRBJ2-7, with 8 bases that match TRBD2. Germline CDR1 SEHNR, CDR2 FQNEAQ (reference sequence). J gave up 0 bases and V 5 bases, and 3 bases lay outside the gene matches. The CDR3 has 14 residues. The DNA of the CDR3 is TGTGCCAGCAGCGCCGGGACTAGCTCCTACGAGCAGTACTTC. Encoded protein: CASSAGTSSYEQYF.

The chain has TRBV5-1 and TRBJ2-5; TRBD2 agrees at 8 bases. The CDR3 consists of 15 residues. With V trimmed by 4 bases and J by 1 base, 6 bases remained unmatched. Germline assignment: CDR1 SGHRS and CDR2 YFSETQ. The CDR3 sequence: CASSQREWTQETQYF. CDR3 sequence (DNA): TGCGCCAGCAGCCAGCGGGAGTGGACCCAAGAGACCCAGTACTTC.

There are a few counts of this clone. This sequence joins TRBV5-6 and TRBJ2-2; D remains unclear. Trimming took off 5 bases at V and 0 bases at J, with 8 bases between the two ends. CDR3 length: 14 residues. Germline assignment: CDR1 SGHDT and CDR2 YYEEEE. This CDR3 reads CASRLTTNTGELFF. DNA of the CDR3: TGTGCCAGCAGATTGACGACGAACACCGGGGAGCTGTTTTTT.

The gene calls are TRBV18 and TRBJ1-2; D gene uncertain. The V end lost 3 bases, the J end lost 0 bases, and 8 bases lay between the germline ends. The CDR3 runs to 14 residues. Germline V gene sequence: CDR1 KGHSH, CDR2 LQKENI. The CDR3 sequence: CASSPVGPNYGYTF. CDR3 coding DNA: TGTGCCAGCTCACCGGTGGGCCCTAACTATGGCTACACCTTC.

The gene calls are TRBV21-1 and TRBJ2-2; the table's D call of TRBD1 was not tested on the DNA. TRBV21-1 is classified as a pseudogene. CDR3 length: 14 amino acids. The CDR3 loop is CASSSRDRTGELFF. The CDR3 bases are TGTGCCAGCAGCTCACGAGACAGAACCGGGGAGCTGTTTTTT.

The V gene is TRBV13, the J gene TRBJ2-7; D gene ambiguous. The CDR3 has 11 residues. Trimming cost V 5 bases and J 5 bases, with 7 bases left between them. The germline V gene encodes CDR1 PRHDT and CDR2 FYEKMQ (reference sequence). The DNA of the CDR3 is TGTGCCAGCAGCGAAGGAAACGAGCAGTACGTC. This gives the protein CASSEGNEQYV.

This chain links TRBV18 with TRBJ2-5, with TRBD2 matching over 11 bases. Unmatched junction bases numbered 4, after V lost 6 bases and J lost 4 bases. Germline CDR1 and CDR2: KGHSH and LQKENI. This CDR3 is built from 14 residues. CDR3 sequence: CASSTSGSRETQYF. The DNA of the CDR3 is TGTGCCAGCTCTACTAGCGGGAGCCGAGAGACCCAGTACTTC. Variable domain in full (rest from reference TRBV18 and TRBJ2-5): NAGVMQNPRHLVRRRGQEARLRCSPMKGHSHVYWYRQLPEEGLKFMVYLQKENIIDESGMPKERFSAEFPKEGPSILRIQQVVRGDSAAYFCASSTSGSRETQYFGPGTRLLVL.

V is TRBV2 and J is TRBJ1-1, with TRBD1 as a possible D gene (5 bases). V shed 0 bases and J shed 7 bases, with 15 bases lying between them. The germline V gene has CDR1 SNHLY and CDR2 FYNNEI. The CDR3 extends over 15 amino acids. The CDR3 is CASSEASGRQLEAFF. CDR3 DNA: TGTGCCAGCAGTGAAGCGTCGGGGAGACAGCTTGAAGCTTTCTTT.

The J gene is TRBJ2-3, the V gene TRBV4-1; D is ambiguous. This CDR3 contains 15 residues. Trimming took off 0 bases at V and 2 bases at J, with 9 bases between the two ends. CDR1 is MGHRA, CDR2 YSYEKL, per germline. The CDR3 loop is CASSQDGLYTDTQYF. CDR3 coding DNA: TGCGCCAGCAGCCAAGATGGCCTGTACACAGATACGCAGTATTTT.

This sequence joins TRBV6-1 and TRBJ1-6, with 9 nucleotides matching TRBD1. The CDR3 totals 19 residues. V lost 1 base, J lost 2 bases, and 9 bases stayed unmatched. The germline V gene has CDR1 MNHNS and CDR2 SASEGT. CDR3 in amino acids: CASSEGGLGTGPYNSPLHF. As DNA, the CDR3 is TGTGCCAGCAGTGAAGGGGGTCTAGGGACAGGGCCCTATAATTCACCCCTCCACTTT.

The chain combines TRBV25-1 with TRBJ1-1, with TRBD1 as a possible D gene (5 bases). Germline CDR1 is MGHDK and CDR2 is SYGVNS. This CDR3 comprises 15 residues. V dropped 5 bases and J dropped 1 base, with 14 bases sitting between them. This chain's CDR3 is CASSPTGERNTEAFF. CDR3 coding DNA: TGTGCCAGCAGTCCCACAGGAGAGAGGAACACTGAAGCTTTCTTT.

CDR3 DNA sequence: TGTGCCAGCAGTTTCAAGGCAGGGGGCCTCTACGAGCAGTACTTC. It yields the protein CASSFKAGGLYEQYF. The gene calls are TRBV28 and TRBJ2-7; 8 nucleotides line up with TRBD1. From germline, CDR1 is MDHEN and CDR2 SYDVKM. V shed 3 bases, J shed 3 bases, and the junction held 7 bases outside the gene matches. The CDR3 has 15 amino acids.

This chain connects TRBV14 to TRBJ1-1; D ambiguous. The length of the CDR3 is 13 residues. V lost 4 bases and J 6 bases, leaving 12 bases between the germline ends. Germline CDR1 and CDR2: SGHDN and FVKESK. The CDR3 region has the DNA TGTGCCAGCAGCCCGAGCTCCGCCCCTGAAGCTTTCTTT. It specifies CASSPSSAPEAFF.

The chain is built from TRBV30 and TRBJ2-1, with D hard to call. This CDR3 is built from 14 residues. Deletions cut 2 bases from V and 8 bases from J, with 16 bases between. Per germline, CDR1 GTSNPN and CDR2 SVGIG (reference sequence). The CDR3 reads CAWSSSPLEDEQFF. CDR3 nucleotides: TGTGCCTGGAGTAGTTCGCCCCTCGAGGATGAGCAGTTCTTC.

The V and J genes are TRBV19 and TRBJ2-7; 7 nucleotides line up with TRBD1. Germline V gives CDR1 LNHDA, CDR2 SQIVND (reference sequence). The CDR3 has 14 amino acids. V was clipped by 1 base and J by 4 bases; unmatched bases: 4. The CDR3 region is CASSIGDRGYEQYF. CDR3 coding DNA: TGTGCCAGTAGTATAGGGGACAGAGGTTACGAGCAGTACTTC.

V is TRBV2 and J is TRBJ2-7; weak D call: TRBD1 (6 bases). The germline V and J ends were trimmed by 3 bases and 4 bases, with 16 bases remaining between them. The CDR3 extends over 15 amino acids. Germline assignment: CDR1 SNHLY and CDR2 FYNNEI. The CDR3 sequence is CASSERSGTLYEQYF. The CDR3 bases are TGTGCCAGCAGTGAGAGGTCCGGGACACTATACGAGCAGTACTTC.

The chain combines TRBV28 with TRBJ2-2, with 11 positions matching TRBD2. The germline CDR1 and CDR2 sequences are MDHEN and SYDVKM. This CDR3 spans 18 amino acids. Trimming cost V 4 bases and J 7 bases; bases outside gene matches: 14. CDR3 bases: TGTGCCAGCAGTTCTCGTTTTGGTAGCGGGAGGGCAGGCGGGGAGCTGTTTTTT. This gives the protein CASSSRFGSGRAGGELFF. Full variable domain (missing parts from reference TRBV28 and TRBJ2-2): DVKVTQSSRYLVKRTGEKVFLECVQDMDHENMFWYRQDPGLGLRLIYFSYDVKMKEKGDIPEGYSVSREKKERFSLILESASTNQTSMYLCASSSRFGSGRAGGELFFGEGSRLTVL.

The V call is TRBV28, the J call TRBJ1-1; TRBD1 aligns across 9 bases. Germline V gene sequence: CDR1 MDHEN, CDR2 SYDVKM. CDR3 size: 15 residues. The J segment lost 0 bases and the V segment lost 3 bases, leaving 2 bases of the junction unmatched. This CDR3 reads CASSFGTGMNTEAFF. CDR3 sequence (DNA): TGTGCCAGCAGTTTCGGGACAGGGATGAACACTGAAGCTTTCTTT.

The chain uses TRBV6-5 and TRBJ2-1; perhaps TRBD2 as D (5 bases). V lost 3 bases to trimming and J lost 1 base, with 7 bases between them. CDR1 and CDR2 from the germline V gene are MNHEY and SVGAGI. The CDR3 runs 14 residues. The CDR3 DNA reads TGTGCCAGCAGTTATGGCGGGTCCTACAATGAGCAGTTCTTC. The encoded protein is CASSYGGSYNEQFF.

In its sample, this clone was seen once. Here the CDR3 reads CASSLDGSYNEQFF. DNA for the CDR3: TGCGCCAGCAGCTTGGACGGGTCCTACAATGAGCAGTTCTTC. V usage is TRBV5-1 and J usage is TRBJ2-1; no clear D gene. V was shortened by 0 bases and J by 1 base, with 5 bases between the two germline ends. CDR1 is SGHRS, CDR2 YFSETQ, per germline. The length of the CDR3 is 14 residues.

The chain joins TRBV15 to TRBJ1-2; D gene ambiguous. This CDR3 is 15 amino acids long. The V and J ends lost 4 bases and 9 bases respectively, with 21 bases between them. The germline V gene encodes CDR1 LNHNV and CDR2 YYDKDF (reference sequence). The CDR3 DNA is TGTGCCACCAGCACCGGGTGGACTGATCCCTGGAGCTACACCTTC. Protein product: CATSTGWTDPWSYTF.